The entry that follows covers one T cell receptor beta chain sequence. The target of this receptor is not known. Per-base quality was not reported, and no clone a single base away is much larger than it. The library was produced with the immunoSEQ multiplex PCR assay. Some 1.1 x 10^5 TCR templates per sample were assayed on the deep sequencing platform. Genomic DNA extracted from sorted T cells was used for TCRbeta CDR3 sequencing. The published analysis was carried out like this. Clonal analysis of TCRbeta CDR3 data was done in the R programming language. Alloreactive CD4+ and CD8+ clones were identified by comparing unstimulated samples to CFSE-low samples taken after the reaction. Regulatory or non-regulatory origin of alloreactive CD4+ clones was assigned by matching sequences to the sorted unstimulated Treg and non-Treg repertoires. TCRdb stores this immuneACCESS table with in-frame sequences only. Part of the clones is absent; in the studies checked, under half of the shortfall reflects unresolved V genes, and no reason is known for the rest. Clone size and the V and J calls come from that table; the DNA yielded D and trimming. This sample holds tens of thousands of clones; around 97% were observed only once. The top ten constitute about 1% of the sample.

The sample belongs to a study of siplizumab effects on memory and regulatory T cells (dated by TCRdb to between 2018 and 2020). Notes on the research overall: The study looked at the effect of siplizumab, an anti-CD2 antibody, on alloreactive T-cell subsets in allogeneic mixed lymphocyte reactions made from human PBMCs.

Beyond this particular receptor, the publication reports: Sequences below about 10^-5 frequency were poorly captured, so only a minor fraction of alloreactive clones could be mapped to unstimulated subsets. Among mappable alloreactive CD4+ clones, an average Treg-derived fraction of over 60% was observed with siplizumab, compared with 26.9% in control reactions. A naive or memory phenotype could not be assigned to roughly 80-97% of proliferating CD4+ or CD8+ clones. Whether proliferating Tregs from siplizumab cultures actually had suppressive function was not functionally confirmed. Compared with memory T cells, unstimulated naive T cells appeared more diverse, and naive cells seemed to make a substantial contribution to the alloresponse. Siplizumab significantly lowered the cumulative frequency of alloreactive sequences that could be traced to unstimulated CD4+ memory T cells.

Unstimulated CD4+ memory cells were also sequenced in three donor pairs, together with CD4+ naive, CD8+ TEMRA, CD8+ naive and CD8+ effector memory subsets. TCRbeta CDR3 sequencing was performed on sorted unstimulated T cells and on proliferating T cells recovered from mixed lymphocyte reactions. Fresh whole blood from fewer than twelve HLA-typed healthy donors was used to isolate PBMCs. CDR1 is given as ENHRY and CDR2 as SYGVKD, both from the germline V gene. Relative to germline, V is 6 bases shorter and J is 1 base shorter, with 18 bases between their ends. The CDR3 runs 16 amino acids, cysteine and phenylalanine included. Only the CDR3 DNA is retained, 48 bases long and in frame from the first base.

The clonotype was recovered from a human donor in good health. Sequenced input: naive CD8+ T cells sorted from blood. The sample's cell subset or site, from its label and the paper: unstimulated naive T cells. The V gene is TRBV10-3 and the J gene is TRBJ1-1; confidence is insufficient to name the D gene. The encoded CDR3 is CAISLPPGLGNTEAFF. DNA sequence: TGTGCCATCAGCCTTCCCCCGGGCCTAGGGAACACTGAAGCTTTCTTT.